This T cell receptor (beta chain) originates from a study of cytomegalovirus exposure and HLA in healthy donors. Study summary: As an earlier analysis found, about 179 million T cells yielded about 120 million unique TCR beta sequences. Study observations and caveats: Presence/absence analyses supposed approximately even sequencing depth among donors. In vitro, a few CMV-associated chains proved specific for CMV antigens.

Amplification used 60 Vbeta primers and 13 Jbeta primers. The protocol was immunoSEQ multiplex PCR, while the TCRdb copy is restricted to in-frame clones and leaves out a portion. The data hold about 170,000 clones, with 72% observed a single time. Details on this clone: Its antigen is not known.

CDR1 is LNHNV, CDR2 YYDKDF, per germline (reference sequence). V lost 6 bases and J lost 3, with 10 bases in between. The CDR3 runs to 13 residues. The sequenced material came from PBMCs. The receptor comes from a human donor in good health. The chain has TRBV15 and TRBJ2-3; TRBD2 might be the D (6 bases). The CDR3 loop is CATRLGTTDTQYF. CDR3 bases: TGTGCCACCAGGTTAGGGACTACAGATACGCAGTATTTT.